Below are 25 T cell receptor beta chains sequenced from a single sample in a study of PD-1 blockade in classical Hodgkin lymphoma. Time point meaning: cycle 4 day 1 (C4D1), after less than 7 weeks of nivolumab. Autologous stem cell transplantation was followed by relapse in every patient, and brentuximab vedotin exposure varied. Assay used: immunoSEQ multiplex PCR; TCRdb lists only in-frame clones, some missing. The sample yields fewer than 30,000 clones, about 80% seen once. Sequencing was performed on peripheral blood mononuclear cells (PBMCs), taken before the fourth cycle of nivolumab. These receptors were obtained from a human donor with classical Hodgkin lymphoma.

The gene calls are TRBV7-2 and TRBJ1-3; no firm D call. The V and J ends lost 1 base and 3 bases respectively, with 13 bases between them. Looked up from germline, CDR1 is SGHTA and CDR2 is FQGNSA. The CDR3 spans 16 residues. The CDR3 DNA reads TGTGCCAGCAGCTTAGTCCCAACGGACCTTGGAAACACCATATATTTT. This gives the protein CASSLVPTDLGNTIYF. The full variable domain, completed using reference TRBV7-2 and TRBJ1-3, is GAGVSQSPSNKVTEKGKDVELRCDPISGHTALYWYRQSLGQGLEFLIYFQGNSAPDKSGLPSDRFSAERTGGSVSTLTIQRTQQEDSAVYLCASSLVPTDLGNTIYFGEGSWLTVV.

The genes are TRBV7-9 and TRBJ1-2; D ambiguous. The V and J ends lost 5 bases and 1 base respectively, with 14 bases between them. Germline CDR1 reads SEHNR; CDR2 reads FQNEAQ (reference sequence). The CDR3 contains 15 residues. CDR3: CASSQGRASNYGYTF. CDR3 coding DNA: TGTGCCAGCAGCCAAGGACGGGCAAGTAACTATGGCTACACCTTC.

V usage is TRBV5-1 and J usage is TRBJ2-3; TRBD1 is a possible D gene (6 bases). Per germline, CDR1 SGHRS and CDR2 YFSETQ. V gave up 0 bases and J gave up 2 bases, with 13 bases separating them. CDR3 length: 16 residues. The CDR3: CASSLGTAPYTDTQYF. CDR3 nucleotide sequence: TGCGCCAGCAGCTTGGGGACAGCACCTTACACAGATACGCAGTATTTT.

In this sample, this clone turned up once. The CDR3 loop is CAISESRPGTGNTGELFF. For the CDR3, the DNA is TGTGCCATCAGTGAGTCCCGTCCCGGGACGGGCAACACCGGGGAGCTGTTTTTT. V gene TRBV10-3 combines with J gene TRBJ2-2; D might be TRBD1 or TRBD2, each matching 5 bases. Trimming shortened V by 0 bases and J by 2 bases, and 16 bases separated the two germline ends. The V gene's germline CDR1 is ENHRY and CDR2 SYGVKD. CDR3 length: 18 amino acids.

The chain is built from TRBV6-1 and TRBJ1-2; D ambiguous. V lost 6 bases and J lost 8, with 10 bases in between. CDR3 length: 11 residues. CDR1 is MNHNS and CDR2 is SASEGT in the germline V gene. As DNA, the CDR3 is TGTGCCAGCAGCGTTTTCGGGGGCTACACCTTC. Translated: CASSVFGGYTF.

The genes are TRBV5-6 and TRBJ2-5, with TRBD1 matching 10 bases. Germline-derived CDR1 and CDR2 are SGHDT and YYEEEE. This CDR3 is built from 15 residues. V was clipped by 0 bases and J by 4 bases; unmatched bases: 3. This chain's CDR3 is CASSLGTGGGETQYF. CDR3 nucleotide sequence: TGTGCCAGCAGCTTGGGGACAGGGGGAGGAGAGACCCAGTACTTC.

The CDR3 DNA follows: TGCGCCAGCAGCCAAGCCTTTTCTGACAGGGGACCATACAATGAGCAGTTCTTC. It yields the protein CASSQAFSDRGPYNEQFF. The rearrangement uses TRBV4-1 and TRBJ2-1; 8 bases agree with TRBD1. The ends lost 1 base at V and 4 bases at J; junction bases unmatched: 12. The CDR3 runs to 18 residues. Germline CDR1 reads MGHRA; CDR2 reads YSYEKL.

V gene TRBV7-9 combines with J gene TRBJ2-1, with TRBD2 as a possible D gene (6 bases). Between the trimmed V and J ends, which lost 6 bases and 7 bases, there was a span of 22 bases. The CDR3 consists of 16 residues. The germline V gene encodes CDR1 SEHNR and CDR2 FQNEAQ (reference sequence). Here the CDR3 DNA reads TGTGCCAGCAGACCCTTCGGACGCCCCGGGACTAATGAGCAGTTCTTC. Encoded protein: CASRPFGRPGTNEQFF.

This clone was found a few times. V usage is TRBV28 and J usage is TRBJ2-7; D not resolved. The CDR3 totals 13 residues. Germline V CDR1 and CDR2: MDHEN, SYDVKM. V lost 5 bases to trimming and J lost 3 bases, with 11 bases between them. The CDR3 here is CASSQGPDYEQYF. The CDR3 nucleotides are TGTGCCAGCAGTCAAGGGCCAGACTACGAGCAGTACTTC.

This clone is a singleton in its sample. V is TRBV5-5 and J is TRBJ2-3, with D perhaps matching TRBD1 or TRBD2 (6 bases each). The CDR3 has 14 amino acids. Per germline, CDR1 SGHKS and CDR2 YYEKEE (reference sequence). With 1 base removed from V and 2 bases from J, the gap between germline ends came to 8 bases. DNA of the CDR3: TGTGCCAGCAGCTTGAGGGGGGACACAGATACGCAGTATTTT. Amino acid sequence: CASSLRGDTDTQYF.

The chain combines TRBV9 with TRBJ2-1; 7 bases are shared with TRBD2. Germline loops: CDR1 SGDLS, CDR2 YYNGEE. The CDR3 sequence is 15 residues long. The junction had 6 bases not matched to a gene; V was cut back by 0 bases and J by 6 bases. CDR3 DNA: TGTGCCAGCAGCGTAGCCGGGGGGTTCGGCAATGAGCAGTTCTTC. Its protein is CASSVAGGFGNEQFF.

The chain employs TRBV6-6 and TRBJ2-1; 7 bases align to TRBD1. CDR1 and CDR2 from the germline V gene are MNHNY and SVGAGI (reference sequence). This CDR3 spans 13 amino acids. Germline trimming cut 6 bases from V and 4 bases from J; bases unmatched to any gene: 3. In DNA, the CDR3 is TGTGCCAGCAGCAGACAGGGATACAATGAGCAGTTCTTC. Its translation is CASSRQGYNEQFF.

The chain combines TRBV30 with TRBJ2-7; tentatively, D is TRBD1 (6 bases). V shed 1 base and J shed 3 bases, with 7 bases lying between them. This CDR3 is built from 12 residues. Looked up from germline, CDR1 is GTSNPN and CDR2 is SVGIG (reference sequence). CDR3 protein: CAWSETGYEQYF. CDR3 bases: TGTGCCTGGAGTGAGACAGGCTACGAGCAGTACTTC.

CDR3 loop: CASSMLGLAGGYTF. Written as DNA, the CDR3 is TGTGCCAGTAGTATGCTAGGTTTGGCGGGAGGCTACACCTTC. The genes are TRBV19 and TRBJ1-2, with D unresolved. This CDR3 comprises 14 residues. Germline V lookup: CDR1 LNHDA, CDR2 SQIVND (reference sequence). V lost 3 bases to trimming and J lost 8 bases, with 16 bases between them.

The CDR3 spells CASSESYQETQYF. The CDR3 DNA follows: TGTGCCAGCAGTGAAAGTTACCAAGAGACCCAGTACTTC. The chain is built from TRBV2 and TRBJ2-5; D is unclear. This CDR3 contains 13 residues. Per the germline V gene, CDR1 is SNHLY and CDR2 is FYNNEI. V was pared by 2 bases and J by 0 bases, with 4 bases between.

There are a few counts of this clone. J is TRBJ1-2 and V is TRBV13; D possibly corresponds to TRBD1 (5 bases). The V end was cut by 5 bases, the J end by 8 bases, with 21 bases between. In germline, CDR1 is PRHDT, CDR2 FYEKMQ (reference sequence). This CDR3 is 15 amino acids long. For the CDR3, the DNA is TGTGCCAGCAGCCGTCCCGGGACCCCCGGAGGGGGCTACACCTTC. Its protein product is CASSRPGTPGGGYTF.

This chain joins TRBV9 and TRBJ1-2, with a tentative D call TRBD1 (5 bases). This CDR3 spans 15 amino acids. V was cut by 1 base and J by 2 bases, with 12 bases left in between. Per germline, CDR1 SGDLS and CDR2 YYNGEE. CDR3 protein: CASSVRAGTNYGYTF. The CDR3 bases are TGTGCCAGCAGCGTACGGGCAGGGACGAACTATGGCTACACCTTC.

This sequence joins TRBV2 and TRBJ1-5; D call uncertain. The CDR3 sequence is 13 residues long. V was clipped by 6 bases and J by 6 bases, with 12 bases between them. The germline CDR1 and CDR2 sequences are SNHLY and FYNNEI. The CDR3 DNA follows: TGTGCCAGCAGCCCCGAGGCATCTCAGCCCCAGCATTTT. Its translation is CASSPEASQPQHF.

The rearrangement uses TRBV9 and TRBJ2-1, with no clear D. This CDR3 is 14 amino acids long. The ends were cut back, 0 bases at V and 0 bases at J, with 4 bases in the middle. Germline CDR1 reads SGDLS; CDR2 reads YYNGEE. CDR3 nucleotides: TGTGCCAGCAGCGTAGCGACCTCCTACAATGAGCAGTTCTTC. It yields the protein CASSVATSYNEQFF.

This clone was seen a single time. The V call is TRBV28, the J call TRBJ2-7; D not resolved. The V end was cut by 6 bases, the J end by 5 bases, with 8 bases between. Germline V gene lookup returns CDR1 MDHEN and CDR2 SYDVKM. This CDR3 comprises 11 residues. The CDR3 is CASRLSNEQYF. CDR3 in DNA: TGTGCCAGCAGGCTAAGTAACGAGCAGTACTTC.

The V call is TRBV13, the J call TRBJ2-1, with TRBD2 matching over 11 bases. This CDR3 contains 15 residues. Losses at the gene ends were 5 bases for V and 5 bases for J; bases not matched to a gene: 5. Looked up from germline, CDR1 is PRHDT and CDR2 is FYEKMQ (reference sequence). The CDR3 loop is CASSPGTSGHNEQFF. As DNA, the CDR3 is TGTGCCAGCAGCCCTGGGACTAGCGGTCACAATGAGCAGTTCTTC.

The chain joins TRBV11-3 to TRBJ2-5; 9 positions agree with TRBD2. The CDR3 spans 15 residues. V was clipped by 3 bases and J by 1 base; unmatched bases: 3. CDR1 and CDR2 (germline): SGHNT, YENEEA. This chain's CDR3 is CASSLGLATQETQYF. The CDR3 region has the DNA TGTGCCAGCAGCTTGGGACTAGCCACCCAAGAGACCCAGTACTTC.

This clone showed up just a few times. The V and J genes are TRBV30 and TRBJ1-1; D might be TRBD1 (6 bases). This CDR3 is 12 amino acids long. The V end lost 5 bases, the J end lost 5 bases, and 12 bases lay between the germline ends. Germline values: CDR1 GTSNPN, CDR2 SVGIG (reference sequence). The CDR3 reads CAWGATGTEAFF. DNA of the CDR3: TGTGCCTGGGGCGCGACAGGTACTGAAGCTTTCTTT.

This CDR3 is CASSADSGANVLTF. CDR3 coding DNA: TGTGCCAGCAGTGCGGACTCTGGGGCCAACGTCCTGACTTTC. This rearrangement joins TRBV2 to TRBJ2-6; D is unclear. Trimming removed 4 bases from V and 0 bases from J, with 4 bases in between. The CDR3 has 14 amino acids. Germline CDR1 reads SNHLY; CDR2 reads FYNNEI. Together with reference TRBV2 and TRBJ2-6, the CDR3 gives the full variable domain: EPEVTQTPSHQVTQMGQEVILRCVPISNHLYFYWYRQILGQKVEFLVSFYNNEISEKSEIFDDQFSVERPDGSNFTLKIRSTKLEDSAMYFCASSADSGANVLTFGAGSRLTVL.

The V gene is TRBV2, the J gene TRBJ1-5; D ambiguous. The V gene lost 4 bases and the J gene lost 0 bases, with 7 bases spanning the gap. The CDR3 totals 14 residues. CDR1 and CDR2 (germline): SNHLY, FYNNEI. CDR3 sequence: CASSAGSSNQPQHF. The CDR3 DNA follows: TGTGCCAGCAGTGCCGGGAGTAGCAATCAGCCCCAGCATTTT.